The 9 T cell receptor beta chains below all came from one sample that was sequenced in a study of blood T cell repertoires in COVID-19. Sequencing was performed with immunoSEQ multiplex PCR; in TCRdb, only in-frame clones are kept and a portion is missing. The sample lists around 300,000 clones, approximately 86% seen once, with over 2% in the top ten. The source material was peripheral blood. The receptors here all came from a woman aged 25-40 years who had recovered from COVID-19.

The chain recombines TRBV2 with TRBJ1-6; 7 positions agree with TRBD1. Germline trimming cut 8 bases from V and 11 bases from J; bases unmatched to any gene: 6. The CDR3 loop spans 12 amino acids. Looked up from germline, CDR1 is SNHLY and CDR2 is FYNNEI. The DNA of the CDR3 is TGTGCCAGCCGGGACAGTCTTACACCCCTCCACTTT. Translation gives CASRDSLTPLHF.

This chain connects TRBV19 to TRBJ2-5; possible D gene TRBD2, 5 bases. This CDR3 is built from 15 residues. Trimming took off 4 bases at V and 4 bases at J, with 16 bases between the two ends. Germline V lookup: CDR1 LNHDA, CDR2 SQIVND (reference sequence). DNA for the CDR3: TGTGCCAGTAGTACCATCGTGGACTCGGGAGAGACCCAGTACTTC. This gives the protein CASSTIVDSGETQYF. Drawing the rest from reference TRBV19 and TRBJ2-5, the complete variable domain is DGGITQSPKYLFRKEGQNVTLSCEQNLNHDAMYWYRQDPGQGLRLIYYSQIVNDFQKGDIAEGYSVSREKKESFPLTVTSAQKNPTAFYLCASSTIVDSGETQYFGPGTRLLVL.

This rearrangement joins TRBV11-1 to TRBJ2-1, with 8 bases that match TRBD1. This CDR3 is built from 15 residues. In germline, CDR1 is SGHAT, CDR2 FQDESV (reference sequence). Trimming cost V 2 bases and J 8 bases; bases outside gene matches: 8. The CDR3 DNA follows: TGTGCCAGCAGCTTATCGGCCGGACAGGGTGATGAGCAGTTCTTC. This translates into CASSLSAGQGDEQFF.

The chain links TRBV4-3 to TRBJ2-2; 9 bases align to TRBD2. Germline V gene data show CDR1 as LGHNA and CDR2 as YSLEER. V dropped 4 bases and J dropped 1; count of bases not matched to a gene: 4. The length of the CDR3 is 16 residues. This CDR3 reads CASSRGLAQNTGELFF. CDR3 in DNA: TGCGCCAGCAGCCGGGGACTAGCCCAGAACACCGGGGAGCTGTTTTTT.

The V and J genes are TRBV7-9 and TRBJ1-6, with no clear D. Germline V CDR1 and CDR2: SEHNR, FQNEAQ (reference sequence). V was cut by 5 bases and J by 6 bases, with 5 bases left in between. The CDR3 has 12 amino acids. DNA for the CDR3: TGTGCCAGCAGCCTACCTAATTCACCCCTCCACTTT. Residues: CASSLPNSPLHF.

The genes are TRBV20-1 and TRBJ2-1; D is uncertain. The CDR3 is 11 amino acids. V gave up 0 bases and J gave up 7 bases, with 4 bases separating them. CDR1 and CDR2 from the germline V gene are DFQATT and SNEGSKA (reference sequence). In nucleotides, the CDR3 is TGCAGTGCTAGAGATATAAATGAGCAGTTCTTC. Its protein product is CSARDINEQFF.

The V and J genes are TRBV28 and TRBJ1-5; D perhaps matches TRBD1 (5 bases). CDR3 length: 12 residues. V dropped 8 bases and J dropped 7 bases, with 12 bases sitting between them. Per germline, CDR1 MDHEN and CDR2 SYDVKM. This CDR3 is CASGDLRQPQHF. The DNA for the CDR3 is TGTGCCAGCGGGGACTTACGGCAGCCCCAGCATTTT.

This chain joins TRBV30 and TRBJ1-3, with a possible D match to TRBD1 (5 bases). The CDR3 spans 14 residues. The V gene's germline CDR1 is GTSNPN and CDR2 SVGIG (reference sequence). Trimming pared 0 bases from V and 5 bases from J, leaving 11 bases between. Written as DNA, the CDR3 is TGTGCCTGGAGTGTTGGGGGGGACCGAAACACCATATATTTT. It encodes CAWSVGGDRNTIYF. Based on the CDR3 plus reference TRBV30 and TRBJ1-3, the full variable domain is SQTIHQWPATLVQPVGSPLSLECTVEGTSNPNLYWYRQAAGRGLQLLFYSVGIGQISSEVPQNLSASRPQDRQFILSSKKLLLSDSGFYLCAWSVGGDRNTIYFGEGSWLTVV.

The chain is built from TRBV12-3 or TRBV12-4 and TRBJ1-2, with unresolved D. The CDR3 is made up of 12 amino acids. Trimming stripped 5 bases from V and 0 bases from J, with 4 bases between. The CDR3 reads CASSNTNYGYTF. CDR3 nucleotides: TGTGCCAGCAGTAACACTAACTATGGCTACACCTTC.